One TCR beta chain is described in this entry. It has no known antigen specificity. Nothing much larger sits one base from this clone, and base qualities are not available. Stable Graves' hyperthyroidism was defined as no progression to ophthalmopathy during 18 months of follow-up. Hyperthyroidism patients were aged 18 to 65 years and newly diagnosed, with disease duration of less than 2 months. The study excluded patients with uncontrolled infections, other autoimmune diseases, pregnancy or lactation. Diagnoses relied on clinical symptoms, serum thyroxine and TRAb, thyroid ultrasound and orbital computed tomography. Trizol reagent was used to extract total RNA, and RNA quality was then checked on an Agilent 2100 Bioanalyzer. From its cysteine to its phenylalanine, the CDR3 spans 16 amino acids. The kept DNA is CDR3 alone, 48 bases in frame from the first base. V lost 0 bases and J lost 5 bases; the stretch between them is 17 bases long. The germline V gene supplies CDR1 SGHDT and CDR2 YYEEEE.

The data were obtained in a study of T cells in Graves' hyperthyroidism and ophthalmopathy (dated by TCRdb to about 2019). At the level of the whole study: TCR V-J signatures able to tell the groups apart were searched for in a discovery cohort of approximately 95 patients, of whom more than 40 had Graves' ophthalmopathy and around 56 had stable Graves' hyperthyroidism. Prospective prediction of ophthalmopathy was tested in an independent validation cohort consisting of 18 hyperthyroidism patients and around 16 patients who later progressed to ophthalmopathy. The 100 or so discovery patients were divided at random into training and test sets in a 7:3 ratio. In roughly six Graves' hyperthyroidism patients, the study also compared T-cell repertoires from thyroid tissue with T-cell repertoires from blood. After blood sampling, hyperthyroidism patients were treated with methimazole at a starting dose of 30 mg daily, and ophthalmopathy patients were treated with high-dose intravenous methylprednisolone. TCR Vbeta CDR3 sequencing of 120 to 150 peripheral blood samples (43 ophthalmopathy, 75 hyperthyroidism and approximately 17 progressor patients) is reported in the paper. What the research found in general, with its limitations: In validation, the model predicted progression to ophthalmopathy with around 71% sensitivity and less than 75% specificity, a median of 6.5 months before onset. Sample size was not statistically predetermined, and investigators were not blinded to group allocation. A model built on a 13 V-J signature distinguished ophthalmopathy from stable hyperthyroidism, reaching 87.88% sensitivity and around 81% specificity in cross-validation and 80%/75% in testing. Most expanded thyroid clonotypes (frequency above 0.001) were also found in blood, which suggests that blood repertoires may mirror thyroid immune responses.

The TCR beta CDR3 regions were amplified from the RNA transcripts. A first-round RT-PCR of the TCR CDR3 used the HTBI primer set with the Qiagen OneStep RT-PCR kit. Libraries were constructed in a second round of multiplex PCR, after which size selection and purification were carried out. The libraries were sequenced on an Illumina HiSeq2000 using paired-end 100 bp reads. The paper's processing steps were these. Raw data were processed with SOAPnuke, discarding reads with adapters, uncalled bases, mean Phred below 15, or no exact constant-primer or identifier match. COPE v1.2.5 was used to merge high-quality paired reads, and clonotypes were defined as unique nucleotide sequences. MiTCR v1.1 was used to align the clonotypes against IMGT TRBV, TRBD and TRBJ reference segments. The analysis included only V-J combinations with a frequency above 0.0001, which together covered roughly 99% of the repertoires. The TCS score was defined as F50 (clonal expansion) divided by E x V (chaos), with BLOSUM62-based TCRdist calculated between CDR3 peptides within each V-J. Welch's t-statistics and random forest reduced around 520 V-J features to roughly 13, which were used in a naive Bayes classifier (R e1071). TCRdb reran the public reads through fastp at Q25 and MiXCR, keeping productive beta chains. Rows matching on CDR3 protein sequence are summarized as one entry with the most common DNA and genes. TCRdb assigned the V and J calls; the authors' analysis was not used. This sample comprises around 540,000 distinct CDR3 sequences, around 42% of them detected only once. The top ten constitute approximately 8.2% of the sample.

This receptor chain uses TRBV5-6 and TRBJ1-1; a tentative D match to TRBD1 spans 6 bases. The source of this sequence is a woman aged 18-35 years with Graves' hyperthyroidism. Donor details come from another sample of the same person, matched by shared clones. Sequencing was performed on peripheral blood or thyroid tissue (not recorded which). The DNA is TGTGCCAGCAGCTTGGAGGTGGAGACAGGACATACTGAAGCTTTCTTT. The resulting protein is CASSLEVETGHTEAFF. The full variable domain, with segments outside the CDR3 supplied by the reference TRBV5-6 and TRBJ1-1 proteins, appears as DAGVTQSPTHLIKTRGQQVTLRCSPKSGHDTVSWYQQALGQGPQFIFQYYEEEERQRGNFPDRFSGHQFPNYSSELNVNALLLGDSALYLCASSLEVETGHTEAFFGQGTRLTVV.